What follows are 24 T cell receptor beta chains derived from one specimen sequenced in a study of cytomegalovirus exposure and HLA in healthy donors. In the PCR, 60 Vbeta and 13 Jbeta primers were used. TCRdb keeps only in-frame clones here, not all; method: immunoSEQ multiplex PCR. The sample includes tens of thousands of clones, 67% of them seen just once. The sample was PBMCs. Receptor source: a woman between 45 and 60 years old in good health and CMV-seropositive.

The CDR3 region has the DNA TGTGCCAGCAGCCGAGGACGGGACTCTGGAAACACCATATATTTT. Translating it yields CASSRGRDSGNTIYF. The chain uses TRBV27 and TRBJ1-3; D is ambiguous. Germline CDR1 MNHEY, CDR2 SMNVEV (reference sequence). The CDR3 runs 15 residues. Trimming stripped 6 bases from V and 0 bases from J, with 12 bases between.

The CDR3: CASSEEDQGFNQPQHF. CDR3 nucleotides: TGTGCCAGCAGTGAAGAGGACCAGGGTTTCAATCAGCCCCAGCATTTT. The rearrangement uses TRBV6-1 and TRBJ1-5, with D perhaps matching TRBD1 (5 bases). Germline CDR1 and CDR2: MNHNS and SASEGT. The CDR3 runs 16 residues. V was clipped by 1 base and J by 3 bases, with 13 bases between them.

The chain joins TRBV6-4 to TRBJ2-7, with D perhaps matching TRBD1 (6 bases). In germline, CDR1 is MRHNA, CDR2 SNTAGT. The V gene lost 4 bases and the J gene lost 3 bases, with 13 bases spanning the gap. The CDR3 loop spans 14 amino acids. Here the CDR3 reads CASSVRTVLYEQYF. The CDR3, as DNA: TGTGCCAGCAGTGTGAGGACAGTCCTCTACGAGCAGTACTTC.

The chain carries TRBV5-1 and TRBJ1-4; D perhaps matches TRBD1 (6 bases). Germline V gene lookup returns CDR1 SGHRS and CDR2 YFSETQ. The V end was cut by 3 bases, the J end by 7 bases, with 10 bases between. The CDR3 runs to 13 residues. The CDR3: CASSYRTAEKLFF. The CDR3 DNA sequence: TGCGCCAGCAGCTACCGGACAGCTGAAAAACTGTTTTTT.

This clone appeared a few times. The chain carries TRBV9 and TRBJ2-3, with a tentative D call TRBD1 (6 bases). The germline CDR1 and CDR2 sequences are SGDLS and YYNGEE. The CDR3 is 16 residues long. V lost 2 bases and J lost 0, with 13 bases in between. CDR3 in DNA: TGTGCCAGCAGCGTTCAGGACAGCACTAGCACAGATACGCAGTATTTT. Translating gives CASSVQDSTSTDTQYF.

The V call is TRBV15, the J call TRBJ2-7; 7 bases align to TRBD1. The trim removed 4 bases at V and 5 bases at J, leaving 8 bases unmatched. The V gene's germline CDR1 is LNHNV and CDR2 YYDKDF (reference sequence). The CDR3 has 14 amino acids. The CDR3 DNA is TGTGCCACCAGCACGCGAACCAGGGGGAACGAGCAGTACTTC. This translates into CATSTRTRGNEQYF.

The V gene is TRBV2, the J gene TRBJ2-7; tentatively, D is TRBD2 (5 bases). Looked up from germline, CDR1 is SNHLY and CDR2 is FYNNEI. This CDR3 comprises 21 residues. V dropped 6 bases and J dropped 3 bases, with 36 bases sitting between them. This CDR3 is CASRPSLRDSTDTNIHYEQYF. For the CDR3, the DNA is TGTGCCAGCAGGCCCTCTCTACGGGATAGTACTGACACTAACATCCACTACGAGCAGTACTTC.

The chain recombines TRBV7-9 with TRBJ1-5, with D unclear. CDR1 is SEHNR and CDR2 is FQNEAQ in the germline V gene (reference sequence). This CDR3 is 14 amino acids long. V lost 2 bases and J 4 bases, leaving 9 bases between the germline ends. CDR3 region: CASSLLTGNQPQHF. CDR3 sequence (DNA): TGTGCCAGCAGCTTACTGACGGGGAATCAGCCCCAGCATTTT.

This chain links TRBV28 with TRBJ2-7, with TRBD2 identical over 7 bases. The CDR3 has 13 amino acids. Germline assignment: CDR1 MDHEN and CDR2 SYDVKM. Losses at the gene ends were 6 bases for V and 6 bases for J; bases not matched to a gene: 8. The CDR3 DNA follows: TGTGCCAGCAGCTCGGCGGGGGTGGGCGAGCAGTACGTC. Translation gives CASSSAGVGEQYV.

This clone was recorded a few times. The chain uses TRBV6-1 and TRBJ2-7, with TRBD1 matching over 7 bases. The CDR3 runs to 14 residues. Germline V CDR1 and CDR2: MNHNS, SASEGT. The V segment lost 2 bases and the J segment 6 bases; nucleotides outside the gene matches: 7. The CDR3 nucleotides read TGTGCCAGCAGTGAACCGACAGGGATTCGCGAGCAGTACGTC. Amino acid sequence: CASSEPTGIREQYV.

This clone is a singleton in its sample. V is TRBV7-6 and J is TRBJ2-6, with a weak D call TRBD1 (8 bases). Trimming shortened V by 0 bases and J by 0 bases, and 15 bases separated the two germline ends. Germline V CDR1 and CDR2: SGHVS, FNYEAQ. This CDR3 contains 19 residues. The CDR3 sequence: CASSLANRGGSSGANVLTF. CDR3 sequence (DNA): TGTGCCAGCAGCTTAGCGAACAGGGGGGGGAGCTCTGGGGCCAACGTCCTGACTTTC.

This chain links TRBV5-1 with TRBJ1-2; D unresolved. Germline lookup yields CDR1 SGHRS and CDR2 YFSETQ. V gave up 4 bases and J gave up 5 bases, with 15 bases separating them. CDR3 length equals 14 residues. CDR3 sequence (DNA): TGCGCCAGCAGCCCCACCGGGTTTCATTATGGCTACACCTTC. Translation gives CASSPTGFHYGYTF.

This clone was counted between two and nine times. This chain links TRBV5-6 with TRBJ2-1; D is uncertain. This CDR3 spans 14 amino acids. Looked up from germline, CDR1 is SGHDT and CDR2 is YYEEEE. V was trimmed by 0 bases and J by 6 bases, leaving 10 bases between them. CDR3 sequence reads: CASSLAFGPNEQFF. CDR3 coding DNA: TGTGCCAGCAGCTTGGCGTTCGGTCCCAATGAGCAGTTCTTC.

The chain joins TRBV9 to TRBJ2-1, with a weak D call TRBD2 (6 bases). This CDR3 comprises 14 residues. The germline CDR1 and CDR2 sequences are SGDLS and YYNGEE. Trimming left V 0 bases short and J 6 bases short, with 10 bases between. In DNA, the CDR3 is TGTGCCAGCAGCGTAGAAGGAGGGACCAATGAGCAGTTCTTC. Amino acid sequence: CASSVEGGTNEQFF.

V gene TRBV6-5 combines with J gene TRBJ1-1; D is unresolved. This CDR3 is 12 amino acids long. Between the trimmed V and J ends, which lost 5 bases and 4 bases, there was a span of 8 bases. Per germline, CDR1 MNHEY and CDR2 SVGAGI. The CDR3, as DNA: TGTGCCAGCAGTGAATATAGCACTGAAGCTTTCTTT. Translating it yields CASSEYSTEAFF.

This clone has a handful of counts. The chain employs TRBV14 and TRBJ2-3, with TRBD2 matching 10 bases. The CDR3 extends over 15 amino acids. Losses at the gene ends were 4 bases for V and 2 bases for J; bases not matched to a gene: 3. Per germline, CDR1 SGHDN and CDR2 FVKESK. In DNA form, the CDR3 reads TGTGCCAGCAGCCGGACTAGCGGCCTCACAGATACGCAGTATTTT. Its protein product is CASSRTSGLTDTQYF.

This clone was detected once. V and J are TRBV7-9 and TRBJ1-4, with TRBD1 as a possible D gene (6 bases). The V end was cut by 5 bases, the J end by 5 bases, with 12 bases between. Germline loops: CDR1 SEHNR, CDR2 FQNEAQ (reference sequence). The CDR3 totals 14 residues. CDR3 DNA sequence: TGTGCCAGCAGCCACCCGCAGGGGAATGAAAAACTGTTTTTT. Encoded protein: CASSHPQGNEKLFF.

The rearrangement uses TRBV6-1 and TRBJ2-2; a possible D gene is TRBD2 (5 bases). The germline CDR1 and CDR2 sequences are MNHNS and SASEGT. CDR3 length: 14 amino acids. With 8 bases removed from V and 2 bases from J, the gap between germline ends came to 12 bases. The DNA of the CDR3 is TGTGCCAGCCGAGGGTTCCCCAACACCGGGGAGCTGTTTTTT. The encoded protein is CASRGFPNTGELFF.

The sample holds one count of this clone. This chain links TRBV6-1 with TRBJ1-2, with 10 bases fitting TRBD1. The length of the CDR3 is 13 residues. The V and J ends lost 6 bases and 8 bases, in that order; junction bases with no gene match: 6. Germline V gives CDR1 MNHNS, CDR2 SASEGT. The CDR3 DNA reads TGTGCCAGCAGGCTGGACAGGGGGAGGGGCTACACCTTC. It translates to CASRLDRGRGYTF.

V and J are TRBV5-5 and TRBJ2-7, with 11 bases lining up with TRBD2. The CDR3 loop spans 14 amino acids. Germline loops: CDR1 SGHKS, CDR2 YYEKEE (reference sequence). With 2 bases clipped from V and 5 bases from J, the junction kept 3 bases outside the gene matches. The CDR3 sequence: CASSLLLAGDEQYF. The CDR3 coding sequence is TGTGCCAGCAGCTTACTACTAGCGGGGGACGAGCAGTACTTC.

The V gene is TRBV14, the J gene TRBJ1-1, with D possibly being TRBD1 (6 bases). Germline V gives CDR1 SGHDN, CDR2 FVKESK. This CDR3 has 15 residues. V was pared by 3 bases and J by 0 bases, with 11 bases between. The CDR3 loop reads CASSHPDSLNTEAFF. CDR3 coding DNA: TGTGCCAGCAGCCACCCGGACAGCTTGAACACTGAAGCTTTCTTT.

V gene TRBV7-9 combines with J gene TRBJ2-1, with D unclear. The CDR3 loop spans 18 amino acids. V was pared by 2 bases and J by 1 base, with 18 bases between. CDR1 and CDR2 (germline): SEHNR, FQNEAQ (reference sequence). The DNA of the CDR3 is TGTGCCAGCAGCTTAACGATCGAGATAGTATTATCCTACAATGAGCAGTTCTTC. It encodes CASSLTIEIVLSYNEQFF.

The chain links TRBV6-5 to TRBJ2-3; 10 bases line up with TRBD1. V trimming: 6 bases; J trimming: 7 bases; junction bases outside the gene matches: 4. This CDR3 contains 13 residues. The germline V gene encodes CDR1 MNHEY and CDR2 SVGAGI. The CDR3 loop is CASRTGGFHTQYF. DNA of the CDR3: TGTGCCAGCAGGACAGGGGGCTTTCATACGCAGTATTTT.

This chain links TRBV28 with TRBJ2-3; 10 bases match TRBD2. J was trimmed by 0 bases and V by 7 bases; bases with no gene match: 7. Germline V gene data show CDR1 as MDHEN and CDR2 as SYDVKM. The CDR3 length is 16 residues. In nucleotides, the CDR3 is TGTGCCAGCATAGCGGGGGGTCTTCCTAGCACAGATACGCAGTATTTT. Its translation: CASIAGGLPSTDTQYF. Complete variable domain (other parts from reference TRBV28 and TRBJ2-3): DVKVTQSSRYLVKRTGEKVFLECVQDMDHENMFWYRQDPGLGLRLIYFSYDVKMKEKGDIPEGYSVSREKKERFSLILESASTNQTSMYLCASIAGGLPSTDTQYFGPGTRLTVL.